This T cell receptor (beta chain) was obtained from a study of identical twins. Carrying unique molecular identifiers, the cDNA also gained a universal primer site through template switching. TCRdb re-called the 5' RACE reads through MiXCR, storing one row per CDR3 protein. This table holds about 190,000 distinct CDR3 sequences, 15% to 20% found once. Only a few counts were recorded for this clonotype. The V segment lost 6 bases and the J segment 11 bases; nucleotides outside the gene matches: 6. The CDR3 is 12 residues long. This sample was shared with a second study, whose subject was T cells expressing NK-cell markers. That paper notes: One of eight sequenced donors was HCMV-seronegative; the other seven were seropositive. With an anti-gamma-delta TCR antibody, sorting in several experiments was kept to alpha-beta TCR T cells. Expanded NKG2C+ T cell clones were not confirmed as HCMV-specific.

The V gene is TRBV12-3 or TRBV12-4, the J gene TRBJ1-4; TRBD1 matches at 7 bases. The source is a woman aged 18-29 years in good health. What was sequenced was CD8+ T cells sorted from blood. CDR3 DNA: TGTGCCAGCAGATCGCAGGGGGGGAAACTGTTTTTT. It yields the protein CASRSQGGKLFF.